The clone carrying this T cell receptor (beta chain) was seen only a few times. The sample belongs to a study of OX40 agonist ivuxolimab in advanced cancers. CDR3 length: 18 amino acids. The germline gives CDR1 LGHNA, CDR2 YNFKEQ. V lost 4 bases, J lost 3 bases, and 12 bases stayed unmatched. Clones were read by immunoSEQ multiplex PCR, and TCRdb kept only the in-frame ones, dropping some. The data hold about 13,000 clones, with about three quarters observed a single time. The origin of this receptor is an adult with an advanced solid tumor such as melanoma, head and neck, liver or kidney cancer. The source was CD4+ or CD8+ T cells sorted from blood, collected in a trial of the OX40 agonist ivuxolimab. The chain is built from TRBV4-2 and TRBJ2-1; 10 nucleotides line up with TRBD2. In DNA, the CDR3 is TGTGCCAGCAGCCCCGGTCCCCTAGCGGGAGCCTACTACAATGAGCAGTTCTTC. Translated: CASSPGPLAGAYYNEQFF.